This T cell receptor beta chain emerged from a study of CD4 T cells in relation to SARS-CoV-2 and coronaviruses. Study at large: The HLA restriction of the shared crossreactive spike epitopes was mapped.

Naive and memory CD4+ T cells came from enriched cryopreserved PBMCs. The germline CDR1 and CDR2 sequences are SGHTA and FQGTGA. V lost 3 bases to trimming and J lost 4 bases, with 12 bases between them. The CDR3 runs 14 residues. Concerning this clone itself: No antigen is known for it.

Findings and caveats of the study: Roughly 65% of donors had memory CD4+ clonotypes crossrecognizing SARS-CoV-2 and common cold coronavirus spike. No crossreactivity against non-spike viral proteins was tested here.

Clones were read by immunoSEQ multiplex PCR, and TCRdb kept only the in-frame ones, dropping some. The table records 30,000 to 45,000 clones, roughly 90% of them present only once. Sequenced material: memory CD4+ T cells from PBMCs. The origin of this receptor is an adult with COVID-19. The chain has TRBV7-3 and TRBJ1-1, with D tentatively TRBD1 (5 bases). The CDR3 region has the DNA TGTGCCAGCAGCTTCGGGGCGGGGAGCACTGAAGCTTTCTTT. Translating it yields CASSFGAGSTEAFF.